The rows below give T cell receptor beta chains drawn from one sample of a study of siplizumab effects on memory and regulatory T cells. Assay: immunoSEQ multiplex PCR; the TCRdb copy retains only in-frame clones and omits some. The sample contains 70,000 to 90,000 clones, about 90% of which appear only once. The source material was CD4+ T cells sorted from blood. The receptors here all came from a human donor in good health. Each CDR3 is given with its conserved first and last residue. Fields, in order: J gene, V gene, clone size, D gene, CDR3 DNA, CDR3 protein. D genes are given only for firm matches. Clone size is stated in some rows and not others, as once, few, many or a class when expanded.

J gene: TRBJ1-6
V gene: TRBV19
clone size: -
D gene: -
CDR3 DNA: TGTGCCTCCGGCCCACCCCTCCACTTT
CDR3 protein: CASGPPLHF

J gene: TRBJ2-7
V gene: TRBV6-5
clone size: -
D gene: -
CDR3 DNA: TGTGCCATCAGAACAGCCTACGAGCAGTACTTC
CDR3 protein: CAIRTAYEQYF

J gene: TRBJ1-3
V gene: TRBV18
clone size: -
D gene: -
CDR3 DNA: TGTGCCAGCTCACCACCAGGGGAAAACACCATATATTTT
CDR3 protein: CASSPPGENTIYF

J gene: TRBJ2-1
V gene: TRBV2
clone size: -
D gene: -
CDR3 DNA: TGTGCCAGCAGCGACGGGATTGGAGACAATGAGCAGTTCTTC
CDR3 protein: CASSDGIGDNEQFF

J gene: TRBJ2-6
V gene: TRBV4-1
clone size: -
D gene: -
CDR3 DNA: TGCGCCAGCAGCCAAGATTGGGGGAAGGAGGCCAACGTCCTGACTTTC
CDR3 protein: CASSQDWGKEANVLTF

J gene: TRBJ1-2
V gene: TRBV29-1
clone size: -
D gene: -
CDR3 DNA: TGCAGCGTTGAAGTTGGCACTAACTATGGCTACACCTTC
CDR3 protein: CSVEVGTNYGYTF

J gene: TRBJ1-2
V gene: TRBV9
clone size: -
D gene: -
CDR3 DNA: TGTGCCAGCAGCGTTCGACAGGAGGGCCTCTATGGCTACACCTTC
CDR3 protein: CASSVRQEGLYGYTF

J gene: TRBJ1-1
V gene: TRBV4-2
clone size: -
D gene: -
CDR3 DNA: TGTGCCAGCAGCCAAGATCTCAGGGAGAACACTGAAGCTTTCTTT
CDR3 protein: CASSQDLRENTEAFF

J gene: TRBJ2-1
V gene: TRBV11-2
clone size: -
D gene: TRBD2
CDR3 DNA: TGTGCCAGCAGCTCTCCGACTAGCGGGAGCGTCAATGAGCAGTTCTTC
CDR3 protein: CASSSPTSGSVNEQFF

J gene: TRBJ2-1
V gene: TRBV5-4
clone size: -
D gene: TRBD2
CDR3 DNA: TGTGCCAGCAGCACCCTTAGCGGGAGAAGGGGCAACAATGAGCAGTTCTTC
CDR3 protein: CASSTLSGRRGNNEQFF

J gene: TRBJ2-7
V gene: TRBV5-1
clone size: -
D gene: -
CDR3 DNA: TGCGCCAGCAGCTTGGGGCAGACCTCCTACGAGCAGTACTTC
CDR3 protein: CASSLGQTSYEQYF

J gene: TRBJ1-5
V gene: TRBV10-3
clone size: -
D gene: -
CDR3 DNA: TGTGCCATCAGTGAAGGGTGGAGTCAGCCCCAGCATTTT
CDR3 protein: CAISEGWSQPQHF

J gene: TRBJ1-1
V gene: TRBV18
clone size: -
D gene: -
CDR3 DNA: TGTGCCAGCTCACCACTCGATACCTTTAACACTGAAGCTTTCTTT
CDR3 protein: CASSPLDTFNTEAFF

J gene: TRBJ2-4
V gene: TRBV30
clone size: -
D gene: -
CDR3 DNA: TGTGCCTGGAGCTCAAGACTAGGTCCAGCCAAAAACATTCAGTACTTC
CDR3 protein: CAWSSRLGPAKNIQYF

J gene: TRBJ1-2
V gene: TRBV18
clone size: -
D gene: -
CDR3 DNA: TGTGCCAGCTCACCACAGGGGGGCGCTGGCTACACCTTC
CDR3 protein: CASSPQGGAGYTF

J gene: TRBJ1-2
V gene: TRBV6-1
clone size: few
D gene: -
CDR3 DNA: TGTGCCAGCAAGCGAATGGGACTTAACTATGGCTACACCTTC
CDR3 protein: CASKRMGLNYGYTF

J gene: TRBJ2-3
V gene: TRBV7-2
clone size: -
D gene: -
CDR3 DNA: TGTGCCAGCAGCCCTCGGACGGAGTTCACAGATACGCAGTATTTT
CDR3 protein: CASSPRTEFTDTQYF

J gene: TRBJ2-1
V gene: TRBV7-9
clone size: -
D gene: -
CDR3 DNA: TGTGCCAGCAGCGCGTCACTAGGGGGAAGCTCCTACAATGAGCAGTTCTTC
CDR3 protein: CASSASLGGSSYNEQFF

J gene: TRBJ1-5
V gene: TRBV6-5
clone size: -
D gene: -
CDR3 DNA: TGTGCCAGCAGTGCAGGGTGGGGAGGCAATCAGCCCCAGCATTTT
CDR3 protein: CASSAGWGGNQPQHF

J gene: TRBJ2-1
V gene: TRBV6-5
clone size: -
D gene: -
CDR3 DNA: TGTGCCAGCATGGGGAGGCGGGCTTACAATGAGCAGTTCTTC
CDR3 protein: CASMGRRAYNEQFF